This TCR beta chain is from a study of CD8+CD57+ T cells in acquired aplastic anemia. Genomic DNA, the template, was used for profiling of the TCR beta VDJ and CDR3. One entry per CDR3 protein, called by TCRdb with MiXCR from the reads. The table shows 180,000 or so distinct CDR3 sequences, with roughly half occurring only once. The V gene lost 2 bases and the J gene lost 6 bases, with 7 bases spanning the gap. Germline V gene lookup returns CDR1 SGHTA and CDR2 FQGTGA. The CDR3 has 13 amino acids. CD8+CD57+ cell expansion, shown by flow cytometry, had occurred in the patients selected for sequencing. At blood sampling, none of the patients had yet received therapy.

This chain uses TRBV7-3 with TRBJ2-2; the D is unclear. The sequence was obtained from a human donor with aplastic anemia. The sample comprised sorted CD4+, CD8+, or CD8+CD57+ T cells (not recorded which) from PBMCs. This CDR3 is CASSLYRSGELFF. The DNA for the CDR3 is TGTGCCAGCAGCTTATATCGGTCCGGGGAGCTGTTTTTT.